This T cell receptor (beta chain) was sequenced during a study of regulatory T cells in long-lasting Graves disease. Notes on the study in general: Relative to new patients (roughly 970), persistent patients exhibited greater sharing of public clonotypes (around 2,700). Under persistent disease, TRBV28, TRBJ1-2 and TRBJ2-5 were used preferentially.

V was trimmed by 4 bases and J by 7 bases, leaving 17 bases between them. CDR1 and CDR2 from the germline V gene are LNHNV and YYDKDF (reference sequence). This CDR3 has 15 amino acids. This clonotype was counted only a few times. Its antigen is unidentified. Time point of the sample: newly diagnosed GD, antithyroid drugs for less than 3 months. The TCR library was made from RNA extracted from PBMCs. Arm-PCR of CDR3 regions and iRepertoire HTBI primers were the basis on which TCR beta libraries were built. In TCRdb, the multiplex PCR reads were re-called with MiXCR into one record per CDR3 protein. The sample contains 300,000 to 400,000 distinct CDR3 sequences, 15% of which appear only once.

The chain has TRBV15 and TRBJ1-5; a possible D gene is TRBD1 (5 bases). Here the sequenced sample was peripheral blood mononuclear cells (PBMCs), taken at new diagnosis, from a patient treated with antithyroid drugs. The receptor comes from a female donor with Graves disease. Here the CDR3 reads CATSTKPGTRQPQHF. In DNA form, the CDR3 reads TGTGCCACCAGCACTAAACCAGGGACTCGGCAGCCCCAGCATTTT.